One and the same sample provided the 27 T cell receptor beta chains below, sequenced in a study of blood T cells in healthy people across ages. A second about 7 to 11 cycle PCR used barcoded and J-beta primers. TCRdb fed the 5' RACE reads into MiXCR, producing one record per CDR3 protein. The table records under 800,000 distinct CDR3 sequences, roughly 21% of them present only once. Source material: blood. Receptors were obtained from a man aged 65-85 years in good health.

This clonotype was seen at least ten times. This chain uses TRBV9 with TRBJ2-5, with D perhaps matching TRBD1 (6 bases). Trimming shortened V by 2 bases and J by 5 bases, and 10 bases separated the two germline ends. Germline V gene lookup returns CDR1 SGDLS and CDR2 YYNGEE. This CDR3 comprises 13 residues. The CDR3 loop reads CASSVGQAETQYF. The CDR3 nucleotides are TGTGCCAGCAGCGTGGGACAAGCGGAGACCCAGTACTTC.

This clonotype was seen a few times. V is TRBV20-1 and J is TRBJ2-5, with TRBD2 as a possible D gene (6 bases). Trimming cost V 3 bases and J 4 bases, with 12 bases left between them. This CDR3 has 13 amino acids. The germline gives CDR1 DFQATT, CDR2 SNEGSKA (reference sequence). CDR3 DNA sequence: TGCAGTGCTAGTTTTAGCGGAGGAGAGACCCAGTACTTC. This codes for CSASFSGGETQYF.

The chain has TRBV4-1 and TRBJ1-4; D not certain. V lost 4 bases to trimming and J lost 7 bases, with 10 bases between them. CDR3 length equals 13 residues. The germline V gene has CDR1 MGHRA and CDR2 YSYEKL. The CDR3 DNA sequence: TGCGCCAGCAGCCTCGGACTCGTTGAAAAACTGTTTTTT. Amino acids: CASSLGLVEKLFF.

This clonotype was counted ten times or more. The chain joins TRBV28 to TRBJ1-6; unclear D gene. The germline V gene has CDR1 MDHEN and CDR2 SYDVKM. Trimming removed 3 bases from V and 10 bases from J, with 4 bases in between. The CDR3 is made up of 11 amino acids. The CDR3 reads CASSLGSPLHF. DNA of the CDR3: TGTGCCAGCAGTTTGGGGTCACCCCTCCACTTT.

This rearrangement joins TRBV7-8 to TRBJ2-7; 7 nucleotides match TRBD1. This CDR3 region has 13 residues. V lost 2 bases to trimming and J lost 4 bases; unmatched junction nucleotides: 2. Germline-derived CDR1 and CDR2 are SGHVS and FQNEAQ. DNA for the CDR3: TGTGCCAGCAGCTTAATCAGGGGGTACGAGCAGTACTTC. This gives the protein CASSLIRGYEQYF.

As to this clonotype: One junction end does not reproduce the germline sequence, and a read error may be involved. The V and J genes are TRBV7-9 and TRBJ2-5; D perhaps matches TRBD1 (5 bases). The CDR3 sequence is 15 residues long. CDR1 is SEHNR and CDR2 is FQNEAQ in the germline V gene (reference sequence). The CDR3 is CASSLEAGLTETRYF. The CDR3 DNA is TGTGCCAGCAGCTTAGAGGCAGGGTTAACAGAGACCCGGTACTTC.

The CDR3 sequence: CAWRNLAGRSNEQFF. As DNA, the CDR3 is TGTGCCTGGAGGAATTTAGCGGGACGTTCGAATGAGCAGTTCTTC. This rearrangement joins TRBV30 to TRBJ2-1; 8 nucleotides line up with TRBD2. The junction had 11 bases not matched to a gene; V was cut back by 3 bases and J by 7 bases. CDR1 GTSNPN and CDR2 SVGIG come from the germline V gene (reference sequence). This CDR3 has 15 residues.

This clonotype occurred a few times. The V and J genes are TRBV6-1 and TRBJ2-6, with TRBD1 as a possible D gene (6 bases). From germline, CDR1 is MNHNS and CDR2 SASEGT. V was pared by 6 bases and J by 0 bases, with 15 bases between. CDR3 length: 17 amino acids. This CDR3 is CASRTRTGFSGANVLTF. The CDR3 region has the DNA TGTGCCAGCAGGACGCGAACAGGGTTCTCTGGGGCCAACGTCCTGACTTTC.

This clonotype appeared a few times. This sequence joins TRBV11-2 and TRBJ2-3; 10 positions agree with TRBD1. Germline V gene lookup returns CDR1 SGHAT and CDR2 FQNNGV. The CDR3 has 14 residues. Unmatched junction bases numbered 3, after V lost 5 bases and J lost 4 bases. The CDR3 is CASSDRGLSDTQYF. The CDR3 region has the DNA TGTGCCAGCAGCGACAGGGGGCTATCAGATACGCAGTATTTT.

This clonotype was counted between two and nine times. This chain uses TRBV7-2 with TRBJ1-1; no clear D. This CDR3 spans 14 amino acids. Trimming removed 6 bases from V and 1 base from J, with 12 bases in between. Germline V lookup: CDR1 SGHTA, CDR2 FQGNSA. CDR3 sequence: CASSSQIKNTEAFF. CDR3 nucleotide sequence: TGTGCCAGCAGTTCACAGATAAAGAACACTGAAGCTTTCTTT.

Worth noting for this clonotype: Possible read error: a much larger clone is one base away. CDR3 residues: CSVRDVVPGGETQYF. Here the CDR3 DNA reads TGCAGTGTTAGAGATGTTGTCCCTGGAGGAGAGACCCAGTACTTC. This rearrangement joins TRBV20-1 to TRBJ2-5; D is perhaps TRBD2 (5 bases). Germline CDR1 reads DFQATT; CDR2 reads SNEGSKA (reference sequence). The CDR3 loop spans 15 amino acids.

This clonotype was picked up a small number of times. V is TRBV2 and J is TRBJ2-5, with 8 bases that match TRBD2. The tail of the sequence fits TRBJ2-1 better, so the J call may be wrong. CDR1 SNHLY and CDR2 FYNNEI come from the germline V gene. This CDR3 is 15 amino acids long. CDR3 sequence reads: CASSRDSGTYNEQFF. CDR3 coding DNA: TGTGCCAGCAGTCGTGATAGCGGGACCTACAATGAGCAGTTCTTC.

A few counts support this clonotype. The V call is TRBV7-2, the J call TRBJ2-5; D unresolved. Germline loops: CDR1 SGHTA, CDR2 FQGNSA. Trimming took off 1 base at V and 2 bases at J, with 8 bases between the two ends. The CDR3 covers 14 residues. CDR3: CASSLVMIQETQYF. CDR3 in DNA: TGTGCCAGCAGCTTAGTAATGATACAAGAGACCCAGTACTTC.

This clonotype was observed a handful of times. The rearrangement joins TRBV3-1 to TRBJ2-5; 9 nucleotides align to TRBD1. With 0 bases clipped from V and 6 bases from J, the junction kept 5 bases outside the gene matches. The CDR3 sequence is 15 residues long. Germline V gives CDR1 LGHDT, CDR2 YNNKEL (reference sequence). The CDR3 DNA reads TGTGCCAGCAGCCAAGATCCGACAGGGGGTCAGACCCAGTACTTC. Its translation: CASSQDPTGGQTQYF.

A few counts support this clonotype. CDR3 nucleotide sequence: TGCAGTGCTCCAGCGGACACCGGGGAGCTGTTTTTT. Translating gives CSAPADTGELFF. This chain uses TRBV20-1 with TRBJ2-2, with D possibly TRBD2 on 5 matching bases. Deletions cut 5 bases from V and 3 bases from J, with 7 bases between. Germline CDR1 DFQATT, CDR2 SNEGSKA (reference sequence). The CDR3 loop spans 12 amino acids.

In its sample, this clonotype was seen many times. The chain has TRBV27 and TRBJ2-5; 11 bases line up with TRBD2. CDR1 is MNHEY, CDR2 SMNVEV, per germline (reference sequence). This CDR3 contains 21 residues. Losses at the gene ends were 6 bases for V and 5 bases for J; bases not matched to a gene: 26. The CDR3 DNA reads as TGTGCCAGCAGACCAGAAGGAGGATTCGACAGGGTGACTAGCGGGAAGGAGACCCAGTACTTC. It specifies CASRPEGGFDRVTSGKETQYF.

The CDR3 loop reads CASTLGLTGRETQYF. CDR3 nucleotide sequence: TGTGCCAGCACCCTGGGGCTGACAGGGAGAGAGACCCAGTACTTC. V gene TRBV7-9 combines with J gene TRBJ2-5; 7 nucleotides match TRBD1. There are 15 residues in the CDR3. V shed 7 bases and J 4 bases; nucleotides not matched to a gene: 12. CDR1 SEHNR and CDR2 FQNEAQ come from the germline V gene (reference sequence).

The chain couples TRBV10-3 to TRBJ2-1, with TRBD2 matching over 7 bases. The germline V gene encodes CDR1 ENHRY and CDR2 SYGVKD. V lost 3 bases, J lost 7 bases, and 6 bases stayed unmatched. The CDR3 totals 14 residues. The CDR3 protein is CAISEQRDFNEQFF. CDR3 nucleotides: TGTGCCATCAGTGAACAGCGGGATTTTAATGAGCAGTTCTTC.

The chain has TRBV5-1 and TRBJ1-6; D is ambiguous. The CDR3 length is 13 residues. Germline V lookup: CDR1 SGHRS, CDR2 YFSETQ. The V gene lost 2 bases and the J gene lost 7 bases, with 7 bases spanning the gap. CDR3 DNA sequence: TGCGCCAGCAGCTTCGTTCAGAATTCACCCCTCCACTTT. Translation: CASSFVQNSPLHF. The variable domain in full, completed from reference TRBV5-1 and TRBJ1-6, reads KAGVTQTPRYLIKTRGQQVTLSCSPISGHRSVSWYQQTPGQGLQFLFEYFSETQRNKGNFPGRFSGRQFSNSRSEMNVSTLELGDSALYLCASSFVQNSPLHFGNGTRLTVT.

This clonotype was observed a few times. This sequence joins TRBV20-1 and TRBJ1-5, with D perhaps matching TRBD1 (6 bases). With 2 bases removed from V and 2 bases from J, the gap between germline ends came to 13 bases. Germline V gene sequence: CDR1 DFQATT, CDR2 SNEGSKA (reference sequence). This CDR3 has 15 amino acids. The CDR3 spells CSARPQGSGNQPQHF. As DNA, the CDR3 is TGCAGTGCTAGACCACAGGGATCCGGCAATCAGCCCCAGCATTTT.

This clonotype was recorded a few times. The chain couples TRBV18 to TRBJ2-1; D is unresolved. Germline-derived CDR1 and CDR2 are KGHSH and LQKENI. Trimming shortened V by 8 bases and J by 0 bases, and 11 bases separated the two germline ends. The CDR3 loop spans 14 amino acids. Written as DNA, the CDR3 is TGTGCCAGCCCACGAGCAAGCTCCTACAATGAGCAGTTCTTC. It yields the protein CASPRASSYNEQFF.

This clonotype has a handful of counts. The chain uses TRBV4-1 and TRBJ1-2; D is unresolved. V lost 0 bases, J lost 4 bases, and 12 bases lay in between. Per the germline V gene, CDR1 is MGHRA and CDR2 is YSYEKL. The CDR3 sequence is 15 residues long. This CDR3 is CASSQESGGIYGYTF. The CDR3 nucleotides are TGCGCCAGCAGCCAAGAGAGTGGAGGGATCTATGGCTACACCTTC.

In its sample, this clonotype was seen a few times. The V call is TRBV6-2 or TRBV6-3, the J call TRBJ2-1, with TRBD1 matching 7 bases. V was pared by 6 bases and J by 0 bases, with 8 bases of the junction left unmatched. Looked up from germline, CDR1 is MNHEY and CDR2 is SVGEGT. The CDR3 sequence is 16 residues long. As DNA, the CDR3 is TGTGCCAGCAGCGGTGCCAGGGGGAACTCCTACAATGAGCAGTTCTTC. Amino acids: CASSGARGNSYNEQFF.

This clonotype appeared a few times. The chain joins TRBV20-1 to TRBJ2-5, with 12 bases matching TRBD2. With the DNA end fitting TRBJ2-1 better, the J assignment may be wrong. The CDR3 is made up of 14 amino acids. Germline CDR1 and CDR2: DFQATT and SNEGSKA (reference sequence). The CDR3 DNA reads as TGCAGTCCGACTAGCGGGAGTATATACAATGAGCAGTTCTTC. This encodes CSPTSGSIYNEQFF.

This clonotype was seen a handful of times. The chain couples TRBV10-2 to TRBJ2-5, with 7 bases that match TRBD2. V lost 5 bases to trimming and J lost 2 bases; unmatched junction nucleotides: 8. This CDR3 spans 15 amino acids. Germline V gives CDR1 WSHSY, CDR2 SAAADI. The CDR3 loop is CASSLQGGRQETQYF. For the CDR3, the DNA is TGCGCCAGCAGTCTGCAGGGAGGGAGACAAGAGACCCAGTACTTC.

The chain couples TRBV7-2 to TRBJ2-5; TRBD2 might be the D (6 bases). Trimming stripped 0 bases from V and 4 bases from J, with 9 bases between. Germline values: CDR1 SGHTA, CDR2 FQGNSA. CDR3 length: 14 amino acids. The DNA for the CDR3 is TGTGCCAGCAGCTTAGCGGTGGGAGGAGAGACCCAGTACTTC. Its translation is CASSLAVGGETQYF.

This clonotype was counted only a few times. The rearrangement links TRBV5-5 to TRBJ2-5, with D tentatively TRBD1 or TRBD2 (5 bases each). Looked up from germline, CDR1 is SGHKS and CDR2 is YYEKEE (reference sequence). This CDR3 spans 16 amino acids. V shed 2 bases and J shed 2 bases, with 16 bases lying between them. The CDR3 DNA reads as TGTGCCAGCAGCTTCGCCGGGGCCCTAGGTCAAGAGACCCAGTACTTC. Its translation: CASSFAGALGQETQYF.